The rows below give T cell receptor beta chains drawn from one sample of a study of blood T cell repertoires in COVID-19. The repertoire was sequenced with immunoSEQ multiplex PCR; TCRdb's copy has only in-frame clones and lacks some. The sample shows about 400,000 clones, nearly 90% of them seen only once. What was sequenced was PBMCs or T cells enriched from blood (not recorded which). The receptors stem from a woman aged 18-29 years with acute COVID-19. The CDR3 runs from the conserved cysteine through the conserved F or W. Fields, in order: CDR3 length, D gene, V gene, clone size, J gene, CDR3 protein, CDR3 DNA. A D gene is named only where the DNA matches it firmly. Size is omitted from some rows. Given values are once, few, many or a class for expanded clones.

>13|.|TRBV24-1|.|TRBJ1-5
CATSDFVGSPQHF
TGTGCCACCAGTGATTTTGTGGGCTCGCCCCAGCATTTT
>14|.|TRBV5-1|.|TRBJ2-7
CASSETGIPYEQYF
TGCGCCAGCAGCGAAACAGGGATCCCCTACGAGCAGTACTTC
>17|TRBD2|TRBV5-1|.|TRBJ2-1
CASSFTPLAGGGNEQFF
TGCGCCAGCAGCTTCACGCCACTAGCGGGGGGCGGAAATGAGCAGTTCTTC
>15|TRBD2|TRBV19|once|TRBJ2-7
CASSRLAGALYEQYF
TGTGCCAGTAGCAGACTAGCGGGGGCCCTCTACGAGCAGTACTTC
>16|.|TRBV7-3|.|TRBJ2-5
CASSLDGGGSAGTQYF
TGTGCCAGCAGCTTAGATGGAGGGGGCTCGGCAGGGACCCAGTACTTC
>14|.|TRBV6-4|.|TRBJ2-3
CASKDSASTDTQYF
TGTGCCAGCAAGGACAGCGCTAGCACAGATACGCAGTATTTT
>15|.|TRBV6-5|.|TRBJ1-5
CASSYSQGANQPQHF
TGTGCCAGCAGTTACTCTCAGGGCGCCAATCAGCCCCAGCATTTT
>14|.|TRBV5-6|once|TRBJ1-6
CASSLRTTNSPLHF
TGTGCCAGCAGCTTGCGAACAACCAATTCACCCCTCCACTTT
>17|.|TRBV10-3|.|TRBJ2-6
CAISESGQSSGANVLTF
TGTGCCATCAGTGAGTCGGGCCAGAGCTCTGGGGCCAACGTCCTGACTTTC
>17|TRBD1|TRBV7-2|.|TRBJ2-7
CASSLVSTGTGTYEQYF
TGTGCCAGCAGCTTAGTCTCTACCGGGACAGGGACCTACGAGCAGTACTTC
>15|.|TRBV9|.|TRBJ1-4
CASSLSGATNEKLFF
TGTGCCAGCAGCCTATCAGGGGCAACTAATGAAAAACTGTTTTTT
>14|.|TRBV19|.|TRBJ2-1
CASSVERTFDEQFF
TGTGCCAGTAGTGTGGAGCGTACCTTCGATGAGCAGTTCTTC
>14|.|TRBV27|.|TRBJ1-2
CATSLNRLGYGYTF
TGTGCCACCTCACTTAACAGGCTCGGCTATGGCTACACCTTC
>17|TRBD1|TRBV7-8|.|TRBJ2-3
CASSLRGQGSFTDTQYF
TGTGCCAGCAGCTTGCGGGGACAGGGATCTTTCACAGATACGCAGTATTTT
>13|TRBD2|TRBV29-1|.|TRBJ2-1
CSVQRGGQNEQFF
TGCAGCGTCCAGCGGGGGGGCCAGAATGAGCAGTTCTTC
>16|.|TRBV7-8|once|TRBJ2-1
CASSRDRDNSYNEQFF
TGTGCCAGCAGCCGAGACCGGGACAATTCCTACAATGAGCAGTTCTTC
>15|.|TRBV28|.|TRBJ2-7
CASSSHDRSQYEQYF
TGTGCCAGCAGTTCCCACGACAGGTCCCAATACGAGCAGTACTTC
>11|TRBD2|TRBV30|.|TRBJ2-7
CAPRIAGGMVF
TGTGCCCCGAGGATAGCGGGAGGTATGGTCTTC
>14|TRBD2|TRBV29-1|.|TRBJ2-3
CSVYSRGGTDTQYF
TGCAGCGTTTATAGCCGGGGGGGCACAGATACGCAGTATTTT
>15|.|TRBV20-1|.|TRBJ1-6
CSASPGGHYNSPLHF
TGCAGTGCTAGTCCGGGGGGTCACTATAATTCACCCCTCCACTTT
>14|TRBD1|TRBV28|few|TRBJ2-7
CASSPEDRVSEQYF
TGTGCCAGCAGTCCAGAAGACAGGGTAAGCGAGCAGTACTTC
>16|.|TRBV11-2|.|TRBJ1-2
CASSFTPGEANYGYTF
TGTGCCAGCAGCTTCACCCCGGGAGAAGCTAACTATGGCTACACCTTC
>13|.|TRBV7-9|.|TRBJ2-5
CASSLDSIETQYF
TGTGCCAGCAGCCTGGACTCCATAGAGACCCAGTACTTC
>15|TRBD1|TRBV6-5|.|TRBJ2-7
CASRPGTGGSYEQYF
TGTGCCAGCAGGCCCGGGACAGGGGGCTCCTACGAGCAGTACTTC
>17|.|TRBV3-1/TRBV3-2|.|TRBJ2-7
CASSHKNRLSGLYEQYF
TGTGCCAGCAGCCATAAAAACCGGCTTAGCGGACTCTACGAGCAGTACTTC
>15|.|TRBV6-2/TRBV6-3|.|TRBJ1-2
CASSYSNSFNYGYTF
TGTGCCAGCAGTTACTCGAACAGTTTTAACTATGGCTACACCTTC
>14|.|TRBV7-9|.|TRBJ1-1
CASSFSVFGTGAFF
TGTGCCAGCAGCTTTAGTGTCTTTGGGACTGGAGCTTTCTTT
>19|TRBD1|TRBV3-1/TRBV3-2|.|TRBJ2-4
CASSRSGTGGLIAKNIQYF
TGTGCCAGCAGCCGATCTGGGACAGGGGGCCTTATAGCCAAAAACATTCAGTACTTC
>15|.|TRBV11-2|.|TRBJ1-6
CASSLGRRGNSPLHF
TGTGCCAGCAGCTTAGGACGACGGGGTAATTCACCCCTCCACTTT
>15|TRBD2|TRBV2|.|TRBJ2-7
CASSERLAYSYEQYF
TGTGCCAGCAGTGAAAGACTAGCGTACTCCTACGAGCAGTACTTC
>15|TRBD1|TRBV2|.|TRBJ1-2
CASILPGTANYGYTF
TGTGCCAGCATCTTACCCGGGACAGCAAACTATGGCTACACCTTC
>15|TRBD1|TRBV6-5|.|TRBJ2-7
CASRLTRDSSYEQYF
TGTGCCAGCAGACTTACCCGGGACAGTTCCTACGAGCAGTACTTC
>16|.|TRBV7-9|.|TRBJ2-1
CASSLVSGDGKNEQFF
TGTGCCAGCAGCTTAGTCTCAGGGGACGGGAAAAATGAGCAGTTCTTC
>13|.|TRBV7-2|.|TRBJ1-4
CASSLYQREKLFF
TGTGCCAGCAGCTTATATCAGCGTGAAAAACTGTTTTTT
>17|TRBD1|TRBV6-1|.|TRBJ1-1
CASSEASGTGPWTEAFF
TGTGCCAGCAGTGAAGCTTCCGGGACAGGGCCTTGGACTGAAGCTTTCTTT
>12|.|TRBV10-3|.|TRBJ2-1
CAISELGDEQFF
TGTGCCATCAGTGAGCTCGGTGATGAGCAGTTCTTC
>15|TRBD1|TRBV6-5|.|TRBJ2-2
CASIPGTVNTGELFF
TGTGCCAGCATCCCCGGGACAGTGAACACCGGGGAGCTGTTTTTT
>18|TRBD2|TRBV6-1|.|TRBJ2-1
CASSEDLWGLVGYNEQFF
TGTGCCAGCAGTGAAGATCTTTGGGGACTAGTCGGGTACAATGAGCAGTTCTTC
>14|TRBD1|TRBV13|.|TRBJ1-5
CASSLADRHGPQHF
TGTGCCAGCAGCTTGGCGGACAGGCATGGGCCCCAGCATTTT
>19|TRBD2|TRBV7-2|.|TRBJ2-1
CASSLRGGLAGVSYNEQFF
TGTGCCAGCAGCTTAAGGGGGGGACTAGCGGGAGTATCCTACAATGAGCAGTTCTTC
>16|.|TRBV4-1|.|TRBJ1-4
CASSQDSGQGGEKLFF
.
>16|.|TRBV19|.|TRBJ2-1
CASSIRGFQIGNEQFF
TGTGCCAGTAGTATCAGGGGTTTCCAAATCGGGAATGAGCAGTTCTTC
>12|.|TRBV28|.|TRBJ1-1
CASSLTYTEAFF
TGTGCCAGCAGTTTAACTTACACTGAAGCTTTCTTT
>15|.|TRBV18|.|TRBJ1-1
CASSPSGFSDTEAFF
TGTGCCAGCTCACCTTCAGGGTTTTCGGACACTGAAGCTTTCTTT
>12|.|TRBV2|.|TRBJ1-6
CASSEGTLILHF
TGTGCCAGCAGTGAGGGGACACTCATCCTCCACTTT
>17|TRBD2|TRBV11-2|once|TRBJ2-3
CASSLVSGVRGTDTQYF
TGTGCCAGCAGCTTAGTTAGCGGGGTAAGAGGAACAGATACGCAGTATTTT
>14|TRBD1|TRBV5-1|.|TRBJ1-2
CASSHLGQSYGYTF
TGCGCCAGCAGCCACCTGGGACAGAGCTATGGCTACACCTTC